There are a few counts of the clone carrying this T cell receptor (beta chain). In the source study's methods: Counts of nucleated cells, estimated from reference gene primer amplification, were obtained. Measured with immunoSEQ multiplex PCR; TCRdb has only the in-frame clones, and not every one. D and trimming were read from the DNA, whereas the V and J calls and clone size are those reported in that table. The sample comprises approximately 97,000 clones, around 87% of which are singletons, and roughly 21% rests with the top ten. This record belongs to a study of blood T cell repertoires in COVID-19. Germline V gives CDR1 MDHEN, CDR2 SYDVKM. The CDR3 loop spans 12 amino acids. Trimming left V 4 bases short and J 4 bases short, with 7 bases between.

The chain uses TRBV28 and TRBJ1-2; no reliable D call. Sequenced sample: peripheral blood. This TCR was recovered from a human donor in a cohort sampled during active COVID-19. The CDR3 nucleotides read TGTGCCAGCAGTTCGATACTCTATGGCTACACCTTC. Amino acids: CASSSILYGYTF.